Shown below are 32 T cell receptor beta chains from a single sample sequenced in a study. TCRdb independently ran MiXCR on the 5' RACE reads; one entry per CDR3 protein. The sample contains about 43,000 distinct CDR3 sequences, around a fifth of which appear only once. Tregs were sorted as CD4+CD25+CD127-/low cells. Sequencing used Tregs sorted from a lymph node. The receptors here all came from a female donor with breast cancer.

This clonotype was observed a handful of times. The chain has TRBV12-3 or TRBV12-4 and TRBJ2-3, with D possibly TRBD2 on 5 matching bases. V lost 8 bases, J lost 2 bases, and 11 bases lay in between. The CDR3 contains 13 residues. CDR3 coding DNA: TGTGCCAGCCTCCCCGGGGACACAGATACGCAGTATTTT. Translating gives CASLPGDTDTQYF.

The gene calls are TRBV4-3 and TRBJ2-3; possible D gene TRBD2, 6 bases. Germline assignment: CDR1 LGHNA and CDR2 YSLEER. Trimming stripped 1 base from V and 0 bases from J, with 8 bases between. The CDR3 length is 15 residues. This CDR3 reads CASSQASESTDTQYF. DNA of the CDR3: TGCGCCAGCAGCCAAGCTAGCGAAAGCACAGATACGCAGTATTTT.

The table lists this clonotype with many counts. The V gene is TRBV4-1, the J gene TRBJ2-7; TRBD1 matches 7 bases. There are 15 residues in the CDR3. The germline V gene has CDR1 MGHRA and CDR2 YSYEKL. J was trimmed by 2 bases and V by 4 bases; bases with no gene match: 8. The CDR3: CASSRLQGQAYEQYF. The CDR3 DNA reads TGCGCCAGCAGCCGCCTACAGGGGCAGGCCTACGAGCAGTACTTC.

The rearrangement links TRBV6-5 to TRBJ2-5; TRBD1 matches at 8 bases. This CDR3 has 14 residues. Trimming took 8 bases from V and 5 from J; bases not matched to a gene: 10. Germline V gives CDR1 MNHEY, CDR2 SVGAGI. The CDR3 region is CASRGRQGYETQYF. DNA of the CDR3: TGTGCCAGCCGGGGACGACAGGGGTATGAGACCCAGTACTTC.

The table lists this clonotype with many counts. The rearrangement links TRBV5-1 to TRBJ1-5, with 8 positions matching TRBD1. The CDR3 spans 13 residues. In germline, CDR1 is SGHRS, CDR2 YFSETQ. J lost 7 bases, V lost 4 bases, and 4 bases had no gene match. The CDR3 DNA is TGCGCCAGCAGCGAGACAGGGGACCAGCCCCAGCATTTT. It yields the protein CASSETGDQPQHF.

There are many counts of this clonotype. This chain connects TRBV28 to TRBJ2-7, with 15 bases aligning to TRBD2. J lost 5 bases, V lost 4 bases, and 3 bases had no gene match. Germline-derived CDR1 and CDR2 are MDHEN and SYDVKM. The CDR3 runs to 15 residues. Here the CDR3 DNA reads TGTGCCAGCAGTTGGGGGACTAGCGGGAGGAACGAGCAGTACTTC. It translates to CASSWGTSGRNEQYF.

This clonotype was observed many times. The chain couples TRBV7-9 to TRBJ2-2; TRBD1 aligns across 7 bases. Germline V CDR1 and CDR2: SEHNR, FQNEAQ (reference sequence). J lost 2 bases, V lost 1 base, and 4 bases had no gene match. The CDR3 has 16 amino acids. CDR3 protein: CASSLEAGGNTGELFF. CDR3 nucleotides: TGTGCCAGCAGCTTAGAGGCAGGGGGAAACACCGGGGAGCTGTTTTTT.

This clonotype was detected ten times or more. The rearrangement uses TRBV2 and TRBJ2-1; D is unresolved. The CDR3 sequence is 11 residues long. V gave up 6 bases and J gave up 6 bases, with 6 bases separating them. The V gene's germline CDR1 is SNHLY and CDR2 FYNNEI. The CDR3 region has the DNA TGTGCCAGCAGCGCCTTCAATGAGCAGTTCTTC. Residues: CASSAFNEQFF.

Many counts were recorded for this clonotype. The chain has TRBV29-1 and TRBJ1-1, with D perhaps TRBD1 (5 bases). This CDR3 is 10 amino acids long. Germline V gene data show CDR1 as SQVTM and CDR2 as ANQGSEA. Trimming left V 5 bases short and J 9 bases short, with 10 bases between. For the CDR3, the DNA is TGCAGCGTTTTGACAGAAAAAGCTTTCTTT. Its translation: CSVLTEKAFF.

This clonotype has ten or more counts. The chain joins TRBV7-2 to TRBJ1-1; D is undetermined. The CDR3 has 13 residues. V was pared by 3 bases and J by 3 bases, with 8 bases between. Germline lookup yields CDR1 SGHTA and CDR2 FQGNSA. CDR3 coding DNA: TGTGCCAGCAGCTTTTCCACTGACACTGAAGCTTTCTTT. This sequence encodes CASSFSTDTEAFF. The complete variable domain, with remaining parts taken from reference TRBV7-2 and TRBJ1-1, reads GAGVSQSPSNKVTEKGKDVELRCDPISGHTALYWYRQSLGQGLEFLIYFQGNSAPDKSGLPSDRFSAERTGGSVSTLTIQRTQQEDSAVYLCASSFSTDTEAFFGQGTRLTVV.

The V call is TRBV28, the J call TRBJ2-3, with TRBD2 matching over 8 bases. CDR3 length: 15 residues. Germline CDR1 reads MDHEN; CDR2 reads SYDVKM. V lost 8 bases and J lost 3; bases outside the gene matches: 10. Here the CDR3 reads CASSDGRAGTDTQYF. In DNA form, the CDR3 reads TGTGCCAGCTCTGACGGGAGGGCCGGTACAGATACGCAGTATTTT.

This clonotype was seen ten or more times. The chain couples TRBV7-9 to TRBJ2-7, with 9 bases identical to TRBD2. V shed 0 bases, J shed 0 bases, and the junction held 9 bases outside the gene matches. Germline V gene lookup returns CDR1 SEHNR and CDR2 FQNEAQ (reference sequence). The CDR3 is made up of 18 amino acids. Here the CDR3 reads CASSLAAAGGGGSYEQYF. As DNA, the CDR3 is TGTGCCAGCAGCTTAGCCGCAGCGGGAGGAGGGGGCTCCTACGAGCAGTACTTC.

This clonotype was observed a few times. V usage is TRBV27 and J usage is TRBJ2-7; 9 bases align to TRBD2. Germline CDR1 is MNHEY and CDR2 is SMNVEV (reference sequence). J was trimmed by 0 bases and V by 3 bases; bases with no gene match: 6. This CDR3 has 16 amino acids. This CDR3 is CASSFQAGGPSYEQYF. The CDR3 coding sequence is TGTGCCAGCAGTTTCCAGGCGGGAGGGCCCTCCTACGAGCAGTACTTC.

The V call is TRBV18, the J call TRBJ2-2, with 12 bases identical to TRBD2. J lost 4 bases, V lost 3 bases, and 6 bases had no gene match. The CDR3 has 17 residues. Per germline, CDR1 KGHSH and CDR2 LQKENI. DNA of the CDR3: TGTGCCAGCTCACCTTGGACTAGCGGGATGATCACCGGGGAGCTGTTTTTT. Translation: CASSPWTSGMITGELFF.

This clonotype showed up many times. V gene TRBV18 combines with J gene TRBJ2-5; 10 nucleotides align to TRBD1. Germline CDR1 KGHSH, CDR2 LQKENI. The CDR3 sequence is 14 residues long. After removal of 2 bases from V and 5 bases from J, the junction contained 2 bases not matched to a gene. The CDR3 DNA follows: TGTGCCAGCTCACCAGGGACAGGGGACGAGACCCAGTACTTC. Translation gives CASSPGTGDETQYF.

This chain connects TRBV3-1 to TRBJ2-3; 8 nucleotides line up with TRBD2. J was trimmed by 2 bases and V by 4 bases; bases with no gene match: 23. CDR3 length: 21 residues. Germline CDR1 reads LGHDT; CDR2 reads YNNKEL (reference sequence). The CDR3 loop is CASSPVFQGSLLAGDTDTQYF. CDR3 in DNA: TGTGCCAGCAGCCCCGTCTTCCAAGGCTCTCTTCTAGCGGGCGACACAGATACGCAGTATTTT.

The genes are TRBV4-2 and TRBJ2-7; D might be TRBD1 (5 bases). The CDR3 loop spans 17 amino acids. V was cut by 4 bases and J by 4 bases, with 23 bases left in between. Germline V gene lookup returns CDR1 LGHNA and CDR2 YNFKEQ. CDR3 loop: CASSRDYAARAMYEQYF. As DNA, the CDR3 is TGTGCCAGCAGCCGAGATTATGCCGCCAGGGCCATGTACGAGCAGTACTTC.

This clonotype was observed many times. CDR3 in DNA: TGTGCCAGCAGTGCGGGGGGGCACGGGGCTTTCTTT. Protein: CASSAGGHGAFF. The chain employs TRBV28 and TRBJ1-1; possible D gene TRBD1, 6 bases. The V gene lost 5 bases and the J gene lost 11 bases, with 15 bases spanning the gap. Germline lookup yields CDR1 MDHEN and CDR2 SYDVKM. The CDR3 spans 12 residues.

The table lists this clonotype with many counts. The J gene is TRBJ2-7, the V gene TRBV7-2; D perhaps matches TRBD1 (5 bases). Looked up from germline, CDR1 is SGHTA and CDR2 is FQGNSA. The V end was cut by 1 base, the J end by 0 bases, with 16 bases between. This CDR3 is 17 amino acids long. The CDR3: CASSLEGRWSLSYEQYF. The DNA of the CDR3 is TGTGCCAGCAGCTTAGAGGGGCGGTGGTCCCTCTCCTACGAGCAGTACTTC.

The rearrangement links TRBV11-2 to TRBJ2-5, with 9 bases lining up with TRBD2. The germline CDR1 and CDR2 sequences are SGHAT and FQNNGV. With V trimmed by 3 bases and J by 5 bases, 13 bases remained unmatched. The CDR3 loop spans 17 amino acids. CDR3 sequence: CASSFHRLADNGETQYF. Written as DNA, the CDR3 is TGTGCCAGCAGCTTTCATCGACTAGCGGATAATGGGGAGACCCAGTACTTC. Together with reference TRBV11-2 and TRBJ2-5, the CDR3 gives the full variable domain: EAGVAQSPRYKIIEKRQSVAFWCNPISGHATLYWYQQILGQGPKLLIQFQNNGVVDDSQLPKDRFSAERLKGVDSTLKIQPAKLEDSAVYLCASSFHRLADNGETQYFGPGTRLLVL.

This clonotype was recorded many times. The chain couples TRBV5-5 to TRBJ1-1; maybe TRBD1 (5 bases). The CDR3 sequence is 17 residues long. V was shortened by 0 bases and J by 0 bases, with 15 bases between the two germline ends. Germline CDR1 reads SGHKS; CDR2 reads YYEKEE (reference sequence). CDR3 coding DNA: TGTGCCAGCAGCTTGGTATTTGGCAGGGCACTGAACACTGAAGCTTTCTTT. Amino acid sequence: CASSLVFGRALNTEAFF.

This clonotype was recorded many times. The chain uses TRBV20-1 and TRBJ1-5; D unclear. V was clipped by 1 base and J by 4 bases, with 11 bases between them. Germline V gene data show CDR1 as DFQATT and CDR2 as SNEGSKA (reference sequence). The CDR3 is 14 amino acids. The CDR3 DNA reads TGCAGTGCTAGAGGGGCAGTGACGAATCAGCCCCAGCATTTT. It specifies CSARGAVTNQPQHF.

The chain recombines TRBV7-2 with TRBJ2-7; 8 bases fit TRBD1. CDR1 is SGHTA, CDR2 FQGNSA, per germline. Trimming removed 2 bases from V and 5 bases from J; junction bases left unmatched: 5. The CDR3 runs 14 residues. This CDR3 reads CASSLLGQGNEQYF. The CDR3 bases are TGTGCCAGCAGCTTATTAGGACAGGGAAACGAGCAGTACTTC.

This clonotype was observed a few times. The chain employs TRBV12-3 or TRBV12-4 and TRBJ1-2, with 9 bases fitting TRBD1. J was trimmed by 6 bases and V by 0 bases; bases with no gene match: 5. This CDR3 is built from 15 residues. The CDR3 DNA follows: TGTGCCAGCAGTTTAGCCTTACAGGGGGCTAATGGCTACACCTTC. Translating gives CASSLALQGANGYTF.

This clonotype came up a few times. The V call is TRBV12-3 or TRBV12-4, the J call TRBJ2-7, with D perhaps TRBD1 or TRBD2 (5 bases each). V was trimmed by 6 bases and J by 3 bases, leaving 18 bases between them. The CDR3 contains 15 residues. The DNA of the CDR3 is TGTGCCAGCAGGGAGATGACGGGACGGGGCTACGAGCAGTACTTC. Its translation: CASREMTGRGYEQYF.

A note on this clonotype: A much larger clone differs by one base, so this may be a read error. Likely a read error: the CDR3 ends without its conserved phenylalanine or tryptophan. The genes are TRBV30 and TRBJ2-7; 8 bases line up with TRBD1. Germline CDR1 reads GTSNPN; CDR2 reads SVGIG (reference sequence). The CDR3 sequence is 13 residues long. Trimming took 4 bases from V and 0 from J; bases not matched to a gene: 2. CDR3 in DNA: TGTGCCTGGAACAGGGGGAGCTCCTACGAGCAGTACTCC. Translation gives CAWNRGSSYEQYS.

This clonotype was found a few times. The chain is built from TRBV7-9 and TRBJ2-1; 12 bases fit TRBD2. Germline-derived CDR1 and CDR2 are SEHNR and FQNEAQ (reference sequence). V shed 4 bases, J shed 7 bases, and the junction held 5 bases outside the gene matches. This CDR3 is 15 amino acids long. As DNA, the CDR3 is TGTGCCAGCAGCTCGACTAGCGGGAGTGAGAATGAGCAGTTCTTC. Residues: CASSSTSGSENEQFF.

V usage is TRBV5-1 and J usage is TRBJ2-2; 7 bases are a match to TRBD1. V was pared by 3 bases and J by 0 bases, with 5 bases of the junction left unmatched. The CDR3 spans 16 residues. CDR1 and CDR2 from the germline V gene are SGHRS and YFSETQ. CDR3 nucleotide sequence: TGCGCCAGCAGCTCAACCGGGACAGCGAACACCGGGGAGCTGTTTTTT. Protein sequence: CASSSTGTANTGELFF.

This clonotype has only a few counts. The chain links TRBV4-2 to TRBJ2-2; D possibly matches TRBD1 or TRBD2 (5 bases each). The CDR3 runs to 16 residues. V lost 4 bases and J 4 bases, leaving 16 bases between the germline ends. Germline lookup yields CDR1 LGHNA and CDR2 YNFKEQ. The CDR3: CASSPVEARGTGELFF. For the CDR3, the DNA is TGTGCCAGCAGCCCAGTGGAGGCAAGGGGCACCGGGGAGCTGTTTTTT.

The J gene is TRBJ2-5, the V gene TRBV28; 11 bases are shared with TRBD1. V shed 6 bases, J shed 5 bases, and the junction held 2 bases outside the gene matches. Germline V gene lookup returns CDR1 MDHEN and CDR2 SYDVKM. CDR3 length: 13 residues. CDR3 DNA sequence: TGTGCCAGCAGCGGACAGGGGGCGGAGACCCAGTACTTC. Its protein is CASSGQGAETQYF.

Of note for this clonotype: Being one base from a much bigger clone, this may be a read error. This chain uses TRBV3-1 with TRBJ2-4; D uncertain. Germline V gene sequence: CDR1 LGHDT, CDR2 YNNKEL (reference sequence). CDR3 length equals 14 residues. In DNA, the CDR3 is TGTGTCAGCAGCCAAGAGGTAACCAAAAACATTCAGTACTTC. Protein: CVSSQEVTKNIQYF. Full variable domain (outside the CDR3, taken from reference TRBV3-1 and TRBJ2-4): DTAVSQTPKYLVTQMGNDKSIKCEQNLGHDTMYWYKQDSKKFLKIMFSYNNKELIINETVPNRFSPKSPDKAHLNLHINSLELGDSAVYFCVSSQEVTKNIQYFGAGTRLSVL.

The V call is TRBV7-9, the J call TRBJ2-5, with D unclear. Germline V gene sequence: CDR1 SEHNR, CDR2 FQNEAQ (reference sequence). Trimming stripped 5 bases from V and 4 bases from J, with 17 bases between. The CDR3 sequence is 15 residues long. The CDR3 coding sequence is TGTGCCAGCAGCACCCGAAGGGTAGGGCGAGAGACCCAGTACTTC. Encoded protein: CASSTRRVGRETQYF.